Listed below are T cell receptor beta chains from one sample, sequenced in a study of cytomegalovirus exposure and HLA in healthy donors. Method: immunoSEQ multiplex PCR; TCRdb's copy keeps in-frame clones and lacks some. The table shows approximately 81,000 clones, with around 84% occurring only once. Sequencing was done on a sample of PBMCs. The receptors come from a woman aged 50 to 60 in good health and CMV-seronegative. The CDR3 runs from the conserved cysteine through the conserved F or W. D genes are given only for firm matches. Size is stated for part of the rows, as once, few or many counts, or as a class when the clone is expanded.

v_gene,d_gene,j_gene,abundance,CDR3nt,CDR3aa
TRBV7-3,TRBD1,TRBJ1-6,-,TGTGCCAGCAGCTTAAAGGCAGGGGGCGTCTCACCCCTCCACTTT,CASSLKAGGVSPLHF
TRBV27,-,TRBJ1-5,once,TGTGCCAGCAGTTCCTATGGGGGGGTGGGCAATCAGCCCCAGCATTTT,CASSSYGGVGNQPQHF
TRBV30,-,TRBJ1-3,-,TGTGCCTGGAGCCGCTCTGGAAACACCATATATTTT,CAWSRSGNTIYF
TRBV2,-,TRBJ1-5,-,TGTGCCAGCACCCTTGAAGCAAATCAGCCCCAGCATTTT,CASTLEANQPQHF
TRBV5-6,-,TRBJ2-7,-,TGTGCCAGCAGCTTCGCGGGCACGAACTACGAGCAGTACTTC,CASSFAGTNYEQYF
TRBV18,-,TRBJ1-2,-,TGTGCCAGCTCACCACCGGACGGGGGAACTAACTATGGCTACACCTTC,CASSPPDGGTNYGYTF
TRBV7-9,-,TRBJ1-2,-,TGTTCCAGCAGCTTTTGGGGAGATGGCTACACCTTC,CSSSFWGDGYTF
TRBV19,TRBD1,TRBJ1-1,-,TGTGCCAGTAGTAGGACAGGGGAGTGGGCTTTCTTT,CASSRTGEWAFF
TRBV14,-,TRBJ2-7,-,TGTGCCAGCAGCCAAGATCAAGGGGCAGGCTACGAGCAGTACTTC,CASSQDQGAGYEQYF
TRBV5-4,TRBD2,TRBJ2-5,-,TGTGCCAGCAGCTTGAAACTTACAAGCGGGGGGGCCCCAGGGGAGACCCAGTACTTC,CASSLKLTSGGAPGETQYF
TRBV14,TRBD2,TRBJ2-1,-,TGTGCCAGCAGCCAAGCGGGAGGGCCTCGGGGTGAGCAGTTCTTC,CASSQAGGPRGEQFF
TRBV6-6,-,TRBJ1-5,-,TGTGCCAGCAGTTCCGAGGGAGGGAGCAATCAGCCCCAGCATTTT,CASSSEGGSNQPQHF
TRBV5-1,-,TRBJ1-1,-,TGCGCCAGCACCAAGCTCGGGAGTTCCACTGAAGCTTTCTTT,CASTKLGSSTEAFF
TRBV19,TRBD1,TRBJ2-7,once,TGTGCCAGTAGTGCTGGACAGGGGACCCTCAACGAGCAGTACTTC,CASSAGQGTLNEQYF
TRBV5-1,-,TRBJ1-5,-,TGCGCCAGCAGCTTGGCACCCGGGAACAATCAGCCCCAGCATTTT,CASSLAPGNNQPQHF
TRBV27,TRBD2,TRBJ2-7,-,TGTGCCAGCAGTTTATCCCCTAGCGGACCCTCCTACGAGCAGTACTTC,CASSLSPSGPSYEQYF
TRBV7-2,-,TRBJ2-5,-,TGTGCCAGCAGCTTAGCGGGGGGGCGGGAGACCCAGTACTTC,CASSLAGGRETQYF
TRBV7-9,-,TRBJ2-5,-,TGTGCCAGCAGCTCGTACCTTGGAACAGGAGGGGAGACCCAGTACTTC,CASSSYLGTGGETQYF
TRBV10-1,TRBD2,TRBJ2-2,-,TGCGCCAGCAGCCCGGGACTAGCGCCCAGCACCGGGGAGCTGTTTTTT,CASSPGLAPSTGELFF
TRBV5-8,TRBD2,TRBJ2-1,-,TGTGCCAGCAGCTTTACGGGAGGGACATCCTACAATGAGCAGTTCTTC,CASSFTGGTSYNEQFF
TRBV27,-,TRBJ1-5,-,TGTGCCAGCAGTTTGGGAATCGGGGGCAATCAGCCCCAGCATTTT,CASSLGIGGNQPQHF
TRBV19,TRBD2,TRBJ2-3,-,TGTGCCAGTAGTATAGGGCCTAGCGGGACGAGAGATACGCAGTATTTT,CASSIGPSGTRDTQYF
TRBV6-6,TRBD1,TRBJ1-1,-,TGTGCCAGCAGGAGGGGACAGCAGAACACTGAAGCTTTCTTT,CASRRGQQNTEAFF
TRBV28,TRBD1,TRBJ2-1,-,TGTGCCAGCAGTTTATGGGACAGGGACAGCAATGAGCAGTTCTTC,CASSLWDRDSNEQFF
TRBV4-1,-,TRBJ1-5,-,TGCGCCAGCAGCCAAGAGGCGGGGGTGCATCAGCCCCAGCATTTT,CASSQEAGVHQPQHF
TRBV9,TRBD1,TRBJ1-1,-,TGTGCCAGCAGCGTAACAGGGGCCGGGAACACTGAAGCTTTCTTT,CASSVTGAGNTEAFF
TRBV6-4,-,TRBJ2-3,-,TGTGCCAGCAGTGTGGAAGGGGCGGATACGCAGTATTTT,CASSVEGADTQYF
TRBV5-4,TRBD2,TRBJ2-7,-,TGTGCCAGCAGCATAGCCGGGACTAGCAACGAGCAGTACTTC,CASSIAGTSNEQYF
TRBV5-1,-,TRBJ2-2,-,TGCGCCAGCAGCTTGATATCGAGGGCGACGAACACCGGGGAGCTGTTTTTT,CASSLISRATNTGELFF
TRBV27,TRBD2,TRBJ2-7,-,TGTGCCAGCAGTTCATTGGGACTAGCGACCTACGAGCAGTACTTC,CASSSLGLATYEQYF
TRBV10-1,TRBD2,TRBJ2-2,-,TGCGCCAGCAGTGAGGCGGGAGCGGCCGGGGAGCTGTTTTTT,CASSEAGAAGELFF
TRBV6-6,-,TRBJ2-1,-,TGTGCCAGCAGTTTACAGGACAATGAGCAGTTCTTC,CASSLQDNEQFF
TRBV4-1,-,TRBJ2-4,-,TGCGCCAGCAGCCAAGATTCCGAACAGGGAAAAGAAGCCAAAAACATTCAGTACTTC,CASSQDSEQGKEAKNIQYF
TRBV27,-,TRBJ2-7,-,TGTGCCAGCAGTCCCCAACAACATCCCCGCTACGAGCAGTACTTC,CASSPQQHPRYEQYF
TRBV9,-,TRBJ2-6,-,TGTGCCAGCAGCACCCCAGAGAAGACAGCCTCTGGGGCCAACGTCCTGACTTTC,CASSTPEKTASGANVLTF
TRBV30,-,TRBJ1-1,-,TGTGCCTGGAGTGTATACAGGGAAACTGAAGCTTTCTTT,CAWSVYRETEAFF
TRBV4-1,-,TRBJ2-2,once,TGCGCCAGCAGCCCTAGACAGCACACCGGGGAGCTGTTTTTT,CASSPRQHTGELFF
TRBV2,-,TRBJ1-1,-,TGTGCCAGCCACTCTACAGCGAACACTGAAGCTTTCTTT,CASHSTANTEAFF
TRBV18,-,TRBJ2-7,-,TGTGCCAGCTCACCATCCAGGACACTCTACGAGCAGTACTTC,CASSPSRTLYEQYF
TRBV5-6,TRBD1,TRBJ2-3,-,TGTGCCAGCAGCTTGGGGGGACAGTTTGCAGCAGATACGCAGTATTTT,CASSLGGQFAADTQYF
TRBV6-5,TRBD2,TRBJ2-5,-,TGTGCCAGCAGGGTACGGGGGGGAAACCAAGAGACCCAGTACTTC,CASRVRGGNQETQYF
TRBV4-1,-,TRBJ2-2,-,TGCGCCAGCAGCCAAGAATCGGGTACCGGGGAGCTGTTTTTT,CASSQESGTGELFF
TRBV18,-,TRBJ2-1,-,TGTGCCAGCTCGCCATCCGATGGAGTATCTGAGCAGTTCTTC,CASSPSDGVSEQFF
TRBV19,TRBD1,TRBJ2-6,-,TGTGCCAGTAGTTTCCATACAGGGACAGCCTCTGGGGCCAACGTCCTGACTTTC,CASSFHTGTASGANVLTF
TRBV28,-,TRBJ2-7,-,TGTGCCAGCGGGCTTGCCGAGCAGTACTTC,CASGLAEQYF
TRBV7-2,TRBD1,TRBJ1-3,-,TGTGCCAGCAGCTTTTTTAACAGGGGACACTCTGGAAACACCATATATTTT,CASSFFNRGHSGNTIYF
TRBV5-6,-,TRBJ1-1,few,TGTGCCAGCTCCTTGAACACTGAAGCTTTCTTT,CASSLNTEAFF
TRBV9,-,TRBJ2-3,few,TGTGCCAGCAGCGTAGGGGACACCAGCACAGATACGCAGTATTTT,CASSVGDTSTDTQYF
TRBV29-1,TRBD2,TRBJ2-1,-,TGCAGCGTAACTGTGCTTGGACTAGGCTCCTACAATGAGCAGTTCTTC,CSVTVLGLGSYNEQFF
TRBV5-4,TRBD2,TRBJ2-3,-,TGTGCCAGCAGGCGGACTAGCGGGGCCACAGATACGCAGTATTTT,CASRRTSGATDTQYF
TRBV6-6,-,TRBJ2-2,few,TGTGCCAGCAGTTACGGGGCCACGGGGGAGCTGTTTTTT,CASSYGATGELFF